This entry is about one T cell receptor (beta chain). Other DNA sequences in this sample translate to the same CDR3. Some clones are missing from TCRdb's copy, which holds only in-frame ones; the method was immunoSEQ multiplex PCR. The top ten clones hold approximately 8% of a sample with 96,000 or so clones, over 90% of them seen once. This sample is part of a study of control samples from healthy donors and cancer patients. This clonotype was sampled from a man in his late teens or twenties in good health. The sample consisted of blood.

CDR3 nucleotides: TGTGCCAGCAGCCGCGGTACCGGGGAGCTGTTTTTT. As protein: CASSRGTGELFF. This chain uses TRBV3-1 (or the pseudogene TRBV3-2) with TRBJ2-2; no definite D call. Germline V CDR1 and CDR2: LGHDT, YNNKEL (reference sequence). V lost 4 bases to trimming and J lost 5 bases, with 5 bases between them. The CDR3 has 12 amino acids.